This TCR beta chain was observed in a study of blood T cell repertoires in COVID-19. Whole-study context: Samples representing acute and convalescent COVID-19 were sourced from the United States, Italy and Spain. The cDNA or gDNA used as material had been derived from T cells, B-cell-depleted T cells, or PBMCs.

The CDR3 contains 16 residues. From germline, CDR1 is SGHAT and CDR2 FQNNGV. V lost 1 base and J lost 10; bases outside the gene matches: 11. Per the original methods: Nucleated cell number was recorded as an estimate derived from reference gene primer amplification. The method was immunoSEQ multiplex PCR; TCRdb's version includes in-frame clones alone and lacks a portion of them. V and J calls plus clone size are reproduced from that table; the DNA served to infer D and trimming. There are approximately 200,000 clones in the sample; roughly 90% occur only once, and 1.9% lies in the top ten. The rearrangement joins TRBV11-2 to TRBJ2-1; TRBD2 matches at 9 bases. Material for sequencing was peripheral blood. The sequence was collected from a man in his forties or fifties with active or convalescent COVID-19. For the CDR3, the DNA is TGTGCCAGCAGCTTAGGAGTAGCGGGAGTTTTTGTGGAGCAGTTCTTC. Amino acid sequence: CASSLGVAGVFVEQFF.